The source of this T cell receptor (beta chain) is a study of blood T cell repertoires in COVID-19. Overall study: The analysed material was cDNA or gDNA that came from T cells, B-cell-depleted T cells, or PBMCs.

Profiling relied on immunoSEQ multiplex PCR, and the TCRdb table lists in-frame clones only, not all of them. The table shows approximately 30,000 clones, with 76% occurring only once. The V gene's germline CDR1 is SNHLY and CDR2 FYNNEI. The CDR3 spans 12 residues. V was clipped by 8 bases and J by 4 bases, with 8 bases between them. Sequencing was carried out using peripheral blood. The chain has TRBV2 and TRBJ1-4; D not certain. The clonotype originates from a man in his 70s with acute or convalescent COVID-19. Here the CDR3 DNA reads TGTGCCAGCTGTCGGTTTAATGAAAAACTGTTTTTT. Translated, it gives CASCRFNEKLFF.